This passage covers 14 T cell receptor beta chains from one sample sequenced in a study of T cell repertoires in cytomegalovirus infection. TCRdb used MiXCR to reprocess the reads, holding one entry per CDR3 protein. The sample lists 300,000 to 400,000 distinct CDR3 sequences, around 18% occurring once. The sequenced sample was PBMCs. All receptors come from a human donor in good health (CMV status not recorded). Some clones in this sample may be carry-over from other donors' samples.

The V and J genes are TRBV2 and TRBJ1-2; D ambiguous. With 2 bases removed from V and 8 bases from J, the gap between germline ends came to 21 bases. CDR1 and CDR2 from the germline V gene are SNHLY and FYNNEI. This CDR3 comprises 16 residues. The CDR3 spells CASSEWLEGRLYGYTF. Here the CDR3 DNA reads TGTGCCAGCAGTGAATGGTTAGAAGGGCGATTATACGGCTACACCTTC.

The CDR3 here is CASRGSGMDTQYF. The CDR3 DNA reads TGTGCCAGCAGGGGTTCAGGGATGGATACGCAGTATTTT. The chain joins TRBV25-1 to TRBJ2-3; D is possibly TRBD1 (5 bases). The CDR3 runs to 13 residues. Germline V gene lookup returns CDR1 MGHDK and CDR2 SYGVNS. Trimming removed 6 bases from V and 6 bases from J, with 13 bases in between.

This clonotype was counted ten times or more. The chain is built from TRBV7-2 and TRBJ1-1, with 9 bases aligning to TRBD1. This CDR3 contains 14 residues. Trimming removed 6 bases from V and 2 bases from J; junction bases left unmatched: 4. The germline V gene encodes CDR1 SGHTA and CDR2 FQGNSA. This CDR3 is CASRPGQGNTEAFF. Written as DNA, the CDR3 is TGTGCCAGCAGGCCGGGACAGGGAAACACTGAAGCTTTCTTT.

The CDR3 sequence: CATSRDRLLGWHGYTF. CDR3 sequence (DNA): TGTGCCACCAGCAGAGATCGTCTTCTGGGTTGGCATGGCTACACCTTC. The chain uses TRBV15 and TRBJ1-2, with D unclear. Deletions cut 0 bases from V and 6 bases from J, with 17 bases between. Germline V gene data show CDR1 as LNHNV and CDR2 as YYDKDF (reference sequence). CDR3 length: 16 amino acids. Combining the CDR3 with reference TRBV15 and TRBJ1-2 gives the whole variable domain DAMVIQNPRYQVTQFGKPVTLSCSQTLNHNVMYWYQQKSSQAPKLLFHYYDKDFNNEADTPDNFQSRRPNTSFCFLDIRSPGLGDTAMYLCATSRDRLLGWHGYTFGSGTRLTVV.

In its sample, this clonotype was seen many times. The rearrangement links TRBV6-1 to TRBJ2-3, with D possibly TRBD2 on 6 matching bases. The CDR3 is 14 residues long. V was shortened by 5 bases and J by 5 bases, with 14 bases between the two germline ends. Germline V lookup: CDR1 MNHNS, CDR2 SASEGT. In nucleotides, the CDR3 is TGTGCCAGCAGTTCCCCGGGACTGGGAGATACGCAGTATTTT. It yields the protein CASSSPGLGDTQYF.

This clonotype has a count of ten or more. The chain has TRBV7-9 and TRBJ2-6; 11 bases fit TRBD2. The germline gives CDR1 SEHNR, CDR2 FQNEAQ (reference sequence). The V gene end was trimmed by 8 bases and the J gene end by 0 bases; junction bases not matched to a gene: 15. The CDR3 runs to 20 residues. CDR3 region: CASGGGFRLAGHSGANVLTF. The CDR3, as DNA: TGTGCCAGCGGCGGGGGATTCAGACTAGCGGGACACTCTGGGGCCAACGTCCTGACTTTC.

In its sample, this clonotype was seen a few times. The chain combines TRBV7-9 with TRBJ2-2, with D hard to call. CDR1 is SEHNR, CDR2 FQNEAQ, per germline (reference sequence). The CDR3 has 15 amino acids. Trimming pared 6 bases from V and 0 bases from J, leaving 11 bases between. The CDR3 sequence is CASSPGRANTGELFF. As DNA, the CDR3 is TGTGCCAGCAGTCCAGGTCGCGCGAACACCGGGGAGCTGTTTTTT.

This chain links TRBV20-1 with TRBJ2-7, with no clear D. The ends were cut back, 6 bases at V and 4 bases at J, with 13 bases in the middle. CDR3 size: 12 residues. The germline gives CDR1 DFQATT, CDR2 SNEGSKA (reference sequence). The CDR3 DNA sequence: TGCAGTGCCAGAAACCCGCCTTACGAGCAGTACTTC. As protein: CSARNPPYEQYF.

CDR3 sequence (DNA): TGTGCCAGCTCACCAAGGGGGGACAGGGTGTCACAGCCCCAGCATTTT. This encodes CASSPRGDRVSQPQHF. The J gene is TRBJ1-5, the V gene TRBV18; 9 positions agree with TRBD1. The germline V gene encodes CDR1 KGHSH and CDR2 LQKENI. The CDR3 length is 16 residues. After removal of 2 bases from V and 7 bases from J, the junction contained 9 bases not matched to a gene.

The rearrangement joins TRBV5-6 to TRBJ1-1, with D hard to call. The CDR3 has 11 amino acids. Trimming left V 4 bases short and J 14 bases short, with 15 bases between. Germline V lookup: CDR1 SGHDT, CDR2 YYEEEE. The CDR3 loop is CASSQHTQHFF. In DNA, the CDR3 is TGTGCCAGCAGCCAACACACCCAGCACTTCTTT.

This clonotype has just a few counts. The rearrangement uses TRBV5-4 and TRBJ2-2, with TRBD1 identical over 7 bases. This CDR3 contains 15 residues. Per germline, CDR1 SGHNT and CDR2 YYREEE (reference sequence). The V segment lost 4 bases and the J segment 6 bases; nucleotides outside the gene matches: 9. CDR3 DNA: TGTGCCAGCAGCGGGGACAGCTTAATATCCGGGGAGCTGTTTTTT. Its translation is CASSGDSLISGELFF.

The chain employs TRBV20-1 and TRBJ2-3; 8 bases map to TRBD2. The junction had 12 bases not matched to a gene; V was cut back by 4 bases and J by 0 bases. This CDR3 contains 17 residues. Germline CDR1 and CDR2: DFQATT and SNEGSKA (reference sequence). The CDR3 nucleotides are TGCAGTGCTATCTTGGCGTTTAGCGGGGTTAGCACAGATACGCAGTATTTT. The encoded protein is CSAILAFSGVSTDTQYF.

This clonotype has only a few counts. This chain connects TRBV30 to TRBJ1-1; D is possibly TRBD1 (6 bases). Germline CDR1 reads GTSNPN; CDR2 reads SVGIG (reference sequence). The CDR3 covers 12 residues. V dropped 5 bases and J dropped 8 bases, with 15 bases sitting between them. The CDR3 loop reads CAWGGGGGEAFF. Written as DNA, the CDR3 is TGTGCCTGGGGGGGGGGCGGGGGAGAAGCTTTCTTT.

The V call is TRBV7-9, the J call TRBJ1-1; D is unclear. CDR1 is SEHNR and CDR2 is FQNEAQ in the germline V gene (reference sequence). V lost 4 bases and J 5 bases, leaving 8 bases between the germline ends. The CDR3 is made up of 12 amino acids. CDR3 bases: TGTGCCAGCAGCTCCCGGTGGACTGAAGCTTTCTTT. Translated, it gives CASSSRWTEAFF.